Listed here are 31 T cell receptor beta chains from one sample, sequenced in a study of cytomegalovirus exposure and HLA in healthy donors. PCR primers comprised 60 Vbeta and 13 Jbeta primers. Assay used: immunoSEQ multiplex PCR; TCRdb lists only in-frame clones, some missing. The sample has around 100,000 clones, around 10% seen once. The sequenced sample was PBMCs. The source of these receptors is a man aged 35-49 years in good health and CMV-seropositive.

The sample holds a few counts of this clone. CDR3 sequence reads: CASCDSLAKNIQYF. CDR3 bases: TGTGCCAGTTGCGACTCCCTAGCCAAAAACATTCAGTACTTC. This sequence joins TRBV19 and TRBJ2-4; unclear D gene. V lost 8 bases and J lost 0, with 11 bases in between. The CDR3 length is 14 residues. Germline assignment: CDR1 LNHDA and CDR2 SQIVND (reference sequence). The full variable domain, completed using reference TRBV19 and TRBJ2-4, is DGGITQSPKYLFRKEGQNVTLSCEQNLNHDAMYWYRQDPGQGLRLIYYSQIVNDFQKGDIAEGYSVSREKKESFPLTVTSAQKNPTAFYLCASCDSLAKNIQYFGAGTRLSVL.

This clone was picked up a small number of times. The V and J genes are TRBV5-1 and TRBJ1-2; D is ambiguous. This CDR3 is 14 amino acids long. The germline V gene encodes CDR1 SGHRS and CDR2 YFSETQ. Deletions cut 6 bases from V and 10 bases from J, with 22 bases between. The CDR3 nucleotides are TGCGCCAGCACCCCCGACCGGCCGGAGGGATCCTACACCTTC. This translates into CASTPDRPEGSYTF.

This clone has only a few counts. The genes are TRBV4-1 and TRBJ1-2; the D gene is possibly TRBD1 (5 bases). V gave up 3 bases and J gave up 8 bases, with 10 bases separating them. CDR3 size: 12 residues. CDR1 and CDR2 from the germline V gene are MGHRA and YSYEKL. The CDR3 protein is CASSQGTHGYTF. The CDR3 DNA is TGCGCCAGCAGCCAGGGGACTCACGGCTACACCTTC.

The chain is built from TRBV5-4 and TRBJ2-1; 7 bases line up with TRBD1. From germline, CDR1 is SGHNT and CDR2 YYREEE (reference sequence). The CDR3 sequence is 14 residues long. Trimming cost V 3 bases and J 0 bases; bases outside gene matches: 0. The CDR3 sequence is CASSSGGSYNEQFF. The CDR3 DNA follows: TGTGCCAGCAGCTCAGGGGGCTCCTACAATGAGCAGTTCTTC. The whole variable domain, remainder taken from reference TRBV5-4 and TRBJ2-1, is ETGVTQSPTHLIKTRGQQVTLRCSSQSGHNTVSWYQQALGQGPQFIFQYYREEENGRGNFPPRFSGLQFPNYSSELNVNALELDDSALYLCASSSGGSYNEQFFGPGTRLTVL.

V usage is TRBV27 and J usage is TRBJ2-3; 7 bases align to TRBD2. The CDR3 is 19 residues long. With V trimmed by 2 bases and J by 1 base, 15 bases remained unmatched. Germline V gene lookup returns CDR1 MNHEY and CDR2 SMNVEV (reference sequence). CDR3 DNA sequence: TGTGCCAGCAGTTTAATCCGTCTAGCGGAAAGGTCGGGCACAGATACGCAGTATTTT. The encoded protein is CASSLIRLAERSGTDTQYF.

This clone has more than one count but fewer than ten. The CDR3 nucleotides are TGTGCCAGCAGTTTACAGGTAGTCTACGAGCAGTACTTC. It yields the protein CASSLQVVYEQYF. The chain employs TRBV28 and TRBJ2-7, with D hard to call. With 2 bases removed from V and 3 bases from J, the gap between germline ends came to 8 bases. CDR3 length: 13 amino acids. Germline V gene data show CDR1 as MDHEN and CDR2 as SYDVKM.

The CDR3 DNA follows: TGTGCCAGCAGCCCCGGGGTAGCGGATTCCTACGAGCAGTACTTC. Amino acids: CASSPGVADSYEQYF. This chain connects TRBV13 to TRBJ2-5, with D perhaps matching TRBD2 (6 bases). The J call is doubtful: the DNA matches TRBJ2-7 better. Germline V gene lookup returns CDR1 PRHDT and CDR2 FYEKMQ (reference sequence). This CDR3 is built from 15 residues.

The rearrangement links TRBV25-1 to TRBJ2-7; TRBD2 matches at 12 bases. Germline lookup yields CDR1 MGHDK and CDR2 SYGVNS. This CDR3 spans 14 amino acids. V was clipped by 5 bases and J by 5 bases; unmatched bases: 4. CDR3 loop: CASSKTSGSDEQYF. CDR3 nucleotide sequence: TGTGCCAGCAGTAAGACTAGCGGGAGCGACGAGCAGTACTTC.

This clone occurred a few times. The genes are TRBV7-8 and TRBJ2-3; 8 bases agree with TRBD2. Germline loops: CDR1 SGHVS, CDR2 FQNEAQ. Trimming took 1 base from V and 2 from J; bases not matched to a gene: 2. CDR3 length equals 15 residues. The CDR3 nucleotides are TGTGCCAGCAGCTTAGGGGGACTAGACACAGATACGCAGTATTTT. The encoded protein is CASSLGGLDTDTQYF. Filled out from reference TRBV7-8 and TRBJ2-3, the complete variable domain reads GAGVSQSPRYKVAKRGQDVALRCDPISGHVSLFWYQQALGQGPEFLTYFQNEAQLDKSGLPSDRFFAERPEGSVSTLKIQRTQQEDSAVYLCASSLGGLDTDTQYFGPGTRLTVL.

The sample holds a few counts of this clone. The rearrangement links TRBV6-5 to TRBJ1-4; 7 nucleotides align to TRBD1. Looked up from germline, CDR1 is MNHEY and CDR2 is SVGAGI. The junction had 11 bases not matched to a gene; V was cut back by 0 bases and J by 10 bases. The CDR3 totals 16 residues. This CDR3 reads CASSYSISGGFGKLFF. The DNA for the CDR3 is TGTGCCAGCAGTTACTCGATCTCAGGGGGTTTCGGAAAACTGTTTTTT.

This clone was counted only a few times. Here the CDR3 DNA reads TGTGCCAGCAGTTTAAGCACAGGCGACAATCAGCCCCAGCATTTT. This encodes CASSLSTGDNQPQHF. The chain employs TRBV28 and TRBJ1-5, with a possible D match to TRBD1 (5 bases). Germline lookup yields CDR1 MDHEN and CDR2 SYDVKM. V lost 2 bases and J 3 bases, leaving 11 bases between the germline ends. The CDR3 has 15 residues.

The CDR3 DNA follows: TGCGCCAGCAGCTTGGTCGGACAGGAGGCCTACGAGCAGTACTTC. This sequence encodes CASSLVGQEAYEQYF. The J gene is TRBJ2-7, the V gene TRBV5-1; 7 positions agree with TRBD1. Trimming cost V 0 bases and J 2 bases; bases outside gene matches: 5. The CDR3 has 15 amino acids. The germline V gene encodes CDR1 SGHRS and CDR2 YFSETQ.

V is TRBV28 and J is TRBJ2-1; maybe TRBD1 (6 bases). Germline V CDR1 and CDR2: MDHEN, SYDVKM. V gave up 6 bases and J gave up 3 bases, with 15 bases separating them. The CDR3 covers 15 residues. The CDR3 loop reads CASRINRAGYNEQFF. The CDR3 nucleotides are TGTGCCAGCAGGATAAACAGGGCGGGCTACAATGAGCAGTTCTTC.

V usage is TRBV4-3 and J usage is TRBJ2-1, with 11 bases lining up with TRBD2. Trimming cost V 1 base and J 7 bases; bases outside gene matches: 3. CDR3 length: 15 amino acids. Germline V lookup: CDR1 LGHNA, CDR2 YSLEER. CDR3 in amino acids: CASSQGLAGTNEQFF. Written as DNA, the CDR3 is TGCGCCAGCAGCCAAGGACTAGCGGGAACTAATGAGCAGTTCTTC.

This clone was detected a few times. V usage is TRBV9 and J usage is TRBJ2-1; D not certain. Trimming removed 2 bases from V and 1 base from J, with 10 bases in between. The CDR3 loop spans 15 amino acids. The germline V gene encodes CDR1 SGDLS and CDR2 YYNGEE. DNA of the CDR3: TGTGCCAGCAGCGTCCAGGAAGCTTCCTACAATGAGCAGTTCTTC. Amino acids: CASSVQEASYNEQFF.

This chain's CDR3 is CASIRGAHNEQFF. CDR3 nucleotides: TGTGCCAGCATTCGGGGGGCGCACAATGAGCAGTTCTTC. This chain connects TRBV2 to TRBJ2-1; tentative D call: TRBD2 (7 bases). With 7 bases removed from V and 5 bases from J, the gap between germline ends came to 12 bases. The CDR3 spans 13 residues. In germline, CDR1 is SNHLY, CDR2 FYNNEI.

The genes are TRBV7-9 and TRBJ2-1, with 7 bases fitting TRBD1. The CDR3 has 12 residues. Germline CDR1 and CDR2: SEHNR and FQNEAQ (reference sequence). The J segment lost 10 bases and the V segment lost 6 bases, leaving 6 bases of the junction unmatched. The CDR3 bases are TGTGCCAGCAGTAACAGGGGATGGGAGCAGTTCTTC. Its protein is CASSNRGWEQFF.

In its sample, this clone was seen a few times. This chain joins TRBV7-9 and TRBJ2-5, with no clear D. V dropped 1 base and J dropped 5 bases, with 11 bases sitting between them. Per the germline V gene, CDR1 is SEHNR and CDR2 is FQNEAQ (reference sequence). The CDR3 length is 14 residues. CDR3 amino acids: CASSLVVPRETQYF. The CDR3 DNA reads TGTGCCAGCAGCTTAGTGGTCCCGAGGGAGACCCAGTACTTC.

This clone has only a few counts. The chain uses TRBV11-3 and TRBJ2-1; D not certain. Germline-derived CDR1 and CDR2 are SGHNT and YENEEA. V gave up 2 bases and J gave up 4 bases, with 6 bases separating them. The CDR3 is made up of 13 amino acids. CDR3 nucleotides: TGTGCCAGCAGCTTAAACTCATACAATGAGCAGTTCTTC. It specifies CASSLNSYNEQFF.

This clone was detected a few times. The rearrangement links TRBV11-2 to TRBJ2-7, with 7 positions matching TRBD2. Germline CDR1 reads SGHAT; CDR2 reads FQNNGV. The ends lost 8 bases at V and 1 base at J; junction bases unmatched: 17. The CDR3 has 17 amino acids. The CDR3 DNA reads as TGTGCCAGCTCTCTAGAGCGGGGCGGTATCCGTTCCTACGAGCAGTACTTC. It yields the protein CASSLERGGIRSYEQYF.

Regarding this clone: The same CDR3 also results from other DNA sequences found in this sample. V and J are TRBV6-5 and TRBJ1-2; possibly TRBD1 for D (5 bases). Germline V gene sequence: CDR1 MNHEY, CDR2 SVGAGI. The CDR3 has 14 amino acids. V shed 8 bases and J shed 1 base, with 14 bases lying between them. CDR3 sequence reads: CASSGTSLNYGYTF. The CDR3 nucleotides are TGTGCCAGCTCCGGGACTTCGCTTAACTATGGCTACACCTTC.

A few counts support this clone. The J gene is TRBJ2-5, the V gene TRBV28; TRBD2 matches at 9 bases. The V gene's germline CDR1 is MDHEN and CDR2 SYDVKM. Trimming took 5 bases from V and 1 from J; bases not matched to a gene: 8. The CDR3 extends over 16 amino acids. CDR3 sequence (DNA): TGTGCCAGCAGTCTAAGCTGGACTAGCGCCCAAGAGACCCAGTACTTC. This sequence encodes CASSLSWTSAQETQYF. Filled out from reference TRBV28 and TRBJ2-5, the complete variable domain reads DVKVTQSSRYLVKRTGEKVFLECVQDMDHENMFWYRQDPGLGLRLIYFSYDVKMKEKGDIPEGYSVSREKKERFSLILESASTNQTSMYLCASSLSWTSAQETQYFGPGTRLLVL.

This clone has more than one count but fewer than ten. The chain carries TRBV7-8 and TRBJ1-1; perhaps TRBD1 as D (6 bases). This CDR3 has 15 residues. Trimming took 5 bases from V and 1 from J, leaving 14 bases between them. From germline, CDR1 is SGHVS and CDR2 FQNEAQ. The CDR3 bases are TGTGCCAGCAGCCCGGTCATAGGGGGGAACACTGAAGCTTTCTTT. Amino acids: CASSPVIGGNTEAFF.

The chain combines TRBV7-2 with TRBJ2-1; D perhaps matches TRBD2 (6 bases). The CDR3 consists of 15 residues. Germline CDR1 is SGHTA and CDR2 is FQGNSA. With 5 bases removed from V and 6 bases from J, the gap between germline ends came to 17 bases. The CDR3 nucleotides are TGTGCCAGCAGCCCGTCCCGCCTAGCGAGCAATGAGCAGTTCTTC. Translating gives CASSPSRLASNEQFF.

In this sample, this clone turned up a few times. The chain employs TRBV7-2 and TRBJ2-3; a possible D gene is TRBD2 (5 bases). Trimming removed 1 base at V and 2 bases at J, with 10 bases between. The germline V gene encodes CDR1 SGHTA and CDR2 FQGNSA. The CDR3 spans 15 residues. This chain's CDR3 is CASSLVVGDTDTQYF. The CDR3 coding sequence is TGTGCCAGCAGCTTAGTGGTGGGAGACACAGATACGCAGTATTTT.

The table lists this clone with a few counts. V is TRBV9 and J is TRBJ1-1; tentatively, D is TRBD1 (6 bases). The CDR3 length is 15 residues. The germline CDR1 and CDR2 sequences are SGDLS and YYNGEE. V was shortened by 0 bases and J by 7 bases, with 16 bases between the two germline ends. CDR3 sequence (DNA): TGTGCCAGCAGCGTAGAAATGACGGGGGGCCTTGAAGCTTTCTTT. Translation gives CASSVEMTGGLEAFF.

This clone was recorded a few times. DNA of the CDR3: TGTGCCAGCAGTGCCCCGGGACAGACGAACACTGAAGCTTTCTTT. It translates to CASSAPGQTNTEAFF. The gene calls are TRBV6-5 and TRBJ1-1; 7 bases align to TRBD1. The CDR3 contains 15 residues. Germline CDR1 and CDR2: MNHEY and SVGAGI. V shed 5 bases, J shed 1 base, and the junction held 7 bases outside the gene matches.

CDR3 DNA: TGTGCCAGCAGCCCCCGACAGGTTTCCTACGAGCAGTACTTC. Its translation is CASSPRQVSYEQYF. The V gene is TRBV7-9, the J gene TRBJ2-7; the D gene is possibly TRBD1 (6 bases). V was cut by 5 bases and J by 1 base, with 12 bases left in between. This CDR3 has 14 amino acids. Germline CDR1 reads SEHNR; CDR2 reads FQNEAQ (reference sequence).

CDR3 bases: TGCGCCAGCAGCTCCATCGACATCCAGGGTTATCAGCCCCAGCATTTT. This codes for CASSSIDIQGYQPQHF. The V and J genes are TRBV5-1 and TRBJ1-5, with D maybe TRBD1 (5 bases). The CDR3 has 16 residues. Germline V gene lookup returns CDR1 SGHRS and CDR2 YFSETQ. Trimming removed 3 bases from V and 5 bases from J, with 18 bases in between. Full variable domain (rest looked up from reference TRBV5-1 and TRBJ1-5): KAGVTQTPRYLIKTRGQQVTLSCSPISGHRSVSWYQQTPGQGLQFLFEYFSETQRNKGNFPGRFSGRQFSNSRSEMNVSTLELGDSALYLCASSSIDIQGYQPQHFGDGTRLSIL.

This clone appeared a few times. The rearrangement uses TRBV5-1 and TRBJ2-5, with TRBD1 as a possible D gene (5 bases). CDR3 length: 14 residues. Trimming removed 4 bases from V and 3 bases from J, with 13 bases in between. Germline CDR1 SGHRS, CDR2 YFSETQ. The CDR3 protein is CASSATTAEETQYF. CDR3 in DNA: TGCGCCAGCAGCGCAACGACAGCAGAAGAGACCCAGTACTTC.

This clone was seen more than once but under ten times. The chain links TRBV4-2 to TRBJ1-1; 10 bases line up with TRBD1. Germline CDR1 and CDR2: LGHNA and YNFKEQ. After removal of 3 bases from V and 10 bases from J, the junction contained 5 bases not matched to a gene. This CDR3 contains 13 residues. CDR3 sequence: CASSQTGGDGAFF. The CDR3 nucleotides are TGTGCCAGCAGCCAGACAGGGGGCGACGGAGCTTTCTTT.